This entry describes one T cell receptor (beta chain). Its antigen is not identified. This record comes from a study of CXCR3-negative and CXCR3-positive naive CD8 T cells. Study-wide findings and caveats: In CXCR3-positive naive cells, the TRB CDR3s were more hydrophobic than in CXCR3-negative naive cells.

With UMI labels, 5' RACE was used to prepare the TRB cDNA libraries. TCRdb reprocessed the 5' RACE reads and keeps a single row for each CDR3 protein, giving no DNA. The repertoire shows fewer than 50,000 distinct CDR3 sequences; the top ten hold 1.5% to 2%. The germline CDR1 and CDR2 sequences are MNHEY and SVGAGI. The CDR3 is 15 amino acids. Sequenced sample: naive CXCR3- CD8+ T cells from blood. Subset reported: CD45RO-CCR7+CD27+CD95- naive CD8+ T cells lacking CXCR3 (TNR3-). This sequence originates from a human donor in good health. Some clones in this sample may be carry-over from other donors' samples. The chain combines TRBV6-5 with TRBJ2-7; no DNA is available, so the TRBD1 call from TCRdb remains unchecked. The CDR3 region is CASSYPRGDHYEQYF.